Below, 21 T cell receptor beta chains from the same sample are listed, as sequenced in a study of blood T cell repertoires in COVID-19. Sequencing was performed with immunoSEQ multiplex PCR; in TCRdb, only in-frame clones are kept and a portion is missing. There are a few hundred thousand clones in the sample; around 80% occur only once, and roughly 5.3% lies in the top ten. The sample was PBMCs or T cells enriched from blood (not recorded which). The receptors were sampled from a middle-aged man who had been exposed to COVID-19.

V usage is TRBV4-1 and J usage is TRBJ2-7; the match to TRBD2 covers 8 bases. V lost 2 bases, J lost 1 base, and 13 bases stayed unmatched. The CDR3 is made up of 18 amino acids. Germline values: CDR1 MGHRA, CDR2 YSYEKL. As DNA, the CDR3 is TGCGCCAGCAGCCAATCTCCGGGACTAGGGGGAAAGTCCTACGAGCAGTACTTC. This encodes CASSQSPGLGGKSYEQYF.

Comment on this clone: One end of the junction is discordant with germline, which a read error may explain. The J gene is TRBJ1-2, the V gene TRBV24-1; D gene ambiguous. CDR3 size: 13 residues. CDR1 and CDR2 (germline): KGHDR, SFDVKD. CDR3 protein: CATSDLVGERCHF. CDR3 bases: TGTGCCACCAGTGATTTGGTCGGGGAGCGGTGTCACTTC.

The rearrangement uses TRBV15 and TRBJ2-3; a possible D gene is TRBD2 (6 bases). This CDR3 is built from 21 residues. V gave up 1 base and J gave up 4 bases, with 30 bases separating them. Germline V gene lookup returns CDR1 LNHNV and CDR2 YYDKDF (reference sequence). CDR3 sequence reads: CATSRVFELRGTAARSDTQYF. CDR3 sequence (DNA): TGTGCCACCAGCAGAGTGTTCGAACTTCGGGGGACCGCCGCGCGATCAGATACGCAGTATTTT. Full variable domain (rest looked up from reference TRBV15 and TRBJ2-3): DAMVIQNPRYQVTQFGKPVTLSCSQTLNHNVMYWYQQKSSQAPKLLFHYYDKDFNNEADTPDNFQSRRPNTSFCFLDIRSPGLGDTAMYLCATSRVFELRGTAARSDTQYFGPGTRLTVL.

The J gene is TRBJ2-5, the V gene TRBV25-1, with D perhaps TRBD2 (5 bases). Looked up from germline, CDR1 is MGHDK and CDR2 is SYGVNS. Trimming took 3 bases from V and 8 from J, leaving 7 bases between them. This CDR3 contains 11 residues. The DNA for the CDR3 is TGTGCCAGCAGTGACGGAGGAACCCAGTACTTC. Its protein is CASSDGGTQYF.

The chain has TRBV15 and TRBJ1-4, with 9 bases that match TRBD1. There are 19 residues in the CDR3. The germline gives CDR1 LNHNV, CDR2 YYDKDF (reference sequence). The trim removed 5 bases at V and 2 bases at J, leaving 15 bases unmatched. The CDR3 nucleotides are TGTGCCACCAGCCCTCAACAGGGGACAGGGAGATCCACTAATGAAAAACTGTTTTTT. It specifies CATSPQQGTGRSTNEKLFF.

This chain connects TRBV4-1 to TRBJ2-1; tentative D call: TRBD1 (6 bases). Trimming shortened V by 3 bases and J by 4 bases, and 13 bases separated the two germline ends. The CDR3 runs 15 residues. The germline V gene has CDR1 MGHRA and CDR2 YSYEKL. The CDR3: CASSHTGTTYNEQFF. In DNA, the CDR3 is TGCGCCAGCAGCCACACCGGGACAACTTACAATGAGCAGTTCTTC.

The chain is built from TRBV4-1 and TRBJ2-3; TRBD2 aligns across 9 bases. CDR3 length equals 16 residues. With V trimmed by 4 bases and J by 5 bases, 10 bases remained unmatched. Germline V CDR1 and CDR2: MGHRA, YSYEKL. CDR3 sequence: CASSPVGGRGIDTQYF. The CDR3 nucleotides read TGCGCCAGCAGCCCCGTAGGCGGGAGGGGGATAGATACGCAGTATTTT.

The gene calls are TRBV28 and TRBJ1-3; D gene uncertain. The CDR3 runs 15 residues. The V end lost 5 bases, the J end lost 0 bases, and 11 bases lay between the germline ends. Germline values: CDR1 MDHEN, CDR2 SYDVKM. The CDR3: CASSLAAASGNTIYF. CDR3 DNA sequence: TGTGCCAGCAGTCTGGCCGCGGCCTCTGGAAACACCATATATTTT.

The CDR3 region is CARTDPGVPSEQYF. As DNA, the CDR3 is TGTGCCAGAACCGATCCGGGAGTCCCCTCCGAGCAGTACTTC. The chain couples TRBV5-3 to TRBJ2-7, with a tentative D call TRBD2 (6 bases). TRBV5-3 is designated an ORF whose function remains uncertain. The CDR3 is 14 amino acids. V was trimmed by 6 bases and J by 6 bases, leaving 19 bases between them.

The CDR3 loop is CASSEPDYNEQFF. CDR3 DNA sequence: TGCGCCAGCAGTGAACCAGACTACAATGAGCAGTTCTTC. The rearrangement links TRBV10-1 to TRBJ2-1, with unresolved D. Trimming left V 3 bases short and J 3 bases short, with 6 bases between. The CDR3 is made up of 13 amino acids. Germline lookup yields CDR1 WNHNN and CDR2 SYGVQD (reference sequence).

This chain uses TRBV2 with TRBJ1-1; D perhaps matches TRBD1 (5 bases). Germline lookup yields CDR1 SNHLY and CDR2 FYNNEI. Trimming removed 1 base at V and 1 base at J, with 13 bases between. The CDR3 runs 16 residues. The chain's CDR3 is CASSEGYQGGNTEAFF. Written as DNA, the CDR3 is TGTGCCAGCAGTGAAGGTTATCAGGGAGGGAACACTGAAGCTTTCTTT.

The rearrangement uses TRBV21-1 and TRBJ2-5; TRBD2 reflects the table's D call only, with no check against the DNA. TRBV21-1 is noted as a pseudogene. The CDR3 extends over 18 amino acids. CDR3 loop: CASSKRFQTSGFQETQYF. In DNA, the CDR3 is TGTGCCAGCAGCAAACGATTCCAGACTAGCGGGTTTCAAGAGACCCAGTACTTC.

The gene calls are TRBV11-2 and TRBJ2-1; TRBD1 is a possible D gene (6 bases). The CDR3 loop spans 14 amino acids. Germline V CDR1 and CDR2: SGHAT, FQNNGV. With 4 bases removed from V and 9 bases from J, the gap between germline ends came to 16 bases. The CDR3 loop reads CASSSTITGSEQFF. CDR3 coding DNA: TGTGCCAGCAGCTCCACGATTACAGGGTCTGAGCAGTTCTTC.

The chain links TRBV7-9 to TRBJ1-5, with D perhaps TRBD1 (5 bases). Deletions cut 5 bases from V and 4 bases from J, with 12 bases between. Germline V gives CDR1 SEHNR, CDR2 FQNEAQ (reference sequence). The CDR3 has 14 amino acids. CDR3 amino acids: CASSAGSVNQPQHF. In DNA form, the CDR3 reads TGTGCCAGCAGCGCAGGGTCCGTTAATCAGCCCCAGCATTTT. Drawing the rest from reference TRBV7-9 and TRBJ1-5, the complete variable domain is DTGVSQNPRHKITKRGQNVTFRCDPISEHNRLYWYRQTLGQGPEFLTYFQNEAQLEKSRLLSDRFSAERPKGSFSTLEIQRTEQGDSAMYLCASSAGSVNQPQHFGDGTRLSIL.

The chain employs TRBV10-1 and TRBJ2-2, with 8 bases fitting TRBD2. V trimming: 8 bases; J trimming: 3 bases; junction bases outside the gene matches: 14. Germline assignment: CDR1 WNHNN and CDR2 SYGVQD (reference sequence). The CDR3 extends over 17 amino acids. The CDR3 loop reads CASLRIGRGSDTGELFF. In DNA, the CDR3 is TGCGCCAGCCTCCGTATCGGGAGGGGTTCCGACACCGGGGAGCTGTTTTTT.

The V call is TRBV28, the J call TRBJ2-7, with 7 bases matching TRBD1. The germline V gene encodes CDR1 MDHEN and CDR2 SYDVKM. The junction had 12 bases not matched to a gene; V was cut back by 6 bases and J by 4 bases. The CDR3 is made up of 15 amino acids. The chain's CDR3 is CASSPSLGGRYEQYF. DNA of the CDR3: TGTGCCAGCAGCCCTTCCCTAGGGGGCAGGTACGAGCAGTACTTC.

This chain connects TRBV2 to TRBJ1-1; D not certain. Trimming stripped 5 bases from V and 10 bases from J, with 14 bases between. CDR3 length: 12 amino acids. Germline assignment: CDR1 SNHLY and CDR2 FYNNEI. The CDR3 coding sequence is TGTGCCAGCAGTTCCTTCGGGGAGGGAGCTTTCTTT. Translated: CASSSFGEGAFF.

The CDR3 is CASNEGGGNTEAFF. For the CDR3, the DNA is TGTGCCAGTAATGAGGGGGGGGGAAACACTGAAGCTTTCTTT. The chain uses TRBV19 and TRBJ1-1, with a tentative D call TRBD1 (6 bases). The V gene's germline CDR1 is LNHDA and CDR2 SQIVND (reference sequence). The CDR3 length is 14 residues. V lost 7 bases to trimming and J lost 2 bases, with 14 bases between them.

The genes are TRBV7-8 and TRBJ1-2; 10 nucleotides align to TRBD1. The CDR3 is made up of 14 amino acids. Germline loops: CDR1 SGHVS, CDR2 FQNEAQ. J was trimmed by 6 bases and V by 6 bases; bases with no gene match: 7. The CDR3, as DNA: TGTGCCAGCAGGGGGACAGGGGATTTGGATGGCTACACCTTC. This gives the protein CASRGTGDLDGYTF.

The chain has TRBV9 and TRBJ2-1; the match to TRBD1 covers 9 bases. The CDR3 extends over 15 amino acids. Germline V gene data show CDR1 as SGDLS and CDR2 as YYNGEE. The V gene end was trimmed by 3 bases and the J gene end by 3 bases; junction bases not matched to a gene: 4. The CDR3 is CASSAGQGIYNEQFF. DNA for the CDR3: TGTGCCAGCAGCGCCGGACAGGGGATCTACAATGAGCAGTTCTTC.

For this clone: At one of its ends the junction is not consistent with the germline gene, which may arise from a read error. The chain joins TRBV18 to TRBJ1-5; no firm D call. Germline CDR1 is KGHSH and CDR2 is LQKENI. The CDR3 is made up of 12 amino acids. The CDR3 sequence: CASSLGNQPQHF. The DNA of the CDR3 is TGTGCCAGCTCACTGGGCAACCAGCCCCAGCATTTT.